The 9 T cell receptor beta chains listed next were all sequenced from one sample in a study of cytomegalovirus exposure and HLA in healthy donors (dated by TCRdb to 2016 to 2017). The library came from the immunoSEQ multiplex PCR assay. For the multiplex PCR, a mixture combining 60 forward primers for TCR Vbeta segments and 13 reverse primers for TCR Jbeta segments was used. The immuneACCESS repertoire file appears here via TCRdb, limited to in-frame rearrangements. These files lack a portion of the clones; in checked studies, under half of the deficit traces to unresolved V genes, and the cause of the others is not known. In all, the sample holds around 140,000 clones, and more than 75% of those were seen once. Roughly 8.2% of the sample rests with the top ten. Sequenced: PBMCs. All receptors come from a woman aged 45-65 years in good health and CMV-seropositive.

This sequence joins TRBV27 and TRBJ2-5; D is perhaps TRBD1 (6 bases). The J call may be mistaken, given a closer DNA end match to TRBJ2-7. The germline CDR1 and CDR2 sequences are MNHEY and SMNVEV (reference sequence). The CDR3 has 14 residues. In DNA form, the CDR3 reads TGTGCCAGCAGTTTTGACCAAGGGGGCTACGAGCAGTACTTC. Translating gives CASSFDQGGYEQYF.

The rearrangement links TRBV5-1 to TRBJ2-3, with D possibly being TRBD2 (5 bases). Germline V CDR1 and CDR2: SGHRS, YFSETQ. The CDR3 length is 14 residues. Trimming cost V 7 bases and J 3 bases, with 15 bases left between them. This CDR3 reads CASEVLPGTDTQYF. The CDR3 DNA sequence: TGCGCCAGCGAGGTTCTTCCGGGGACAGATACGCAGTATTTT.

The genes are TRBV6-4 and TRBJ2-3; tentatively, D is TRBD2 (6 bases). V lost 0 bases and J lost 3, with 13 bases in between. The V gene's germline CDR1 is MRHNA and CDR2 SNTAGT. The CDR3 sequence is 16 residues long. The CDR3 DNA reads TGTGCCAGCAGTGACTCGGGTGGGGGGTCGACAGATACGCAGTATTTT. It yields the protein CASSDSGGGSTDTQYF.

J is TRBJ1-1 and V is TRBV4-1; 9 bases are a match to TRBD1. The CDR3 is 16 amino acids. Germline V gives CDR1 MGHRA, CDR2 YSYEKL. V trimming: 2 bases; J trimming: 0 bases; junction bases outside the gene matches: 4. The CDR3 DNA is TGCGCCAGCAGCCAACCTCGACAGGGGGTGAACACTGAAGCTTTCTTT. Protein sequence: CASSQPRQGVNTEAFF.

The CDR3 DNA is TGTGCCAGCAGTGGGACAGGGGGCGATCATCAGCCCCAGCATTTT. This translates into CASSGTGGDHQPQHF. J is TRBJ1-5 and V is TRBV2; 11 bases are shared with TRBD1. The germline gives CDR1 SNHLY, CDR2 FYNNEI. This CDR3 region has 15 residues. Losses at the gene ends were 4 bases for V and 5 bases for J; bases not matched to a gene: 4. Full variable domain (missing parts from reference TRBV2 and TRBJ1-5): EPEVTQTPSHQVTQMGQEVILRCVPISNHLYFYWYRQILGQKVEFLVSFYNNEISEKSEIFDDQFSVERPDGSNFTLKIRSTKLEDSAMYFCASSGTGGDHQPQHFGDGTRLSIL.

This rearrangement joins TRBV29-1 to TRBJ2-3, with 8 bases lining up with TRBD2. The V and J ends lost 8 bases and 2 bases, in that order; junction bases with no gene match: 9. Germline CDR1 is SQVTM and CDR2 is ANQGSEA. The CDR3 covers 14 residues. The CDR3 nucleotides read TGCAGCCTGCAGGCGGGAGGTATCACAGATACGCAGTATTTT. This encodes CSLQAGGITDTQYF.

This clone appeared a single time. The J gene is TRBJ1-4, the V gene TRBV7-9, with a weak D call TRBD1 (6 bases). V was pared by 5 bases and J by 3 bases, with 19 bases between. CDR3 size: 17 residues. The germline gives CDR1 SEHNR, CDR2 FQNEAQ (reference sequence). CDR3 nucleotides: TGTGCCAGCAGCCTTGGGCAGGGGCGCGGAGCTAATGAAAAACTGTTTTTT. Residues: CASSLGQGRGANEKLFF. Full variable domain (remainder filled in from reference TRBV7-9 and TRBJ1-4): DTGVSQNPRHKITKRGQNVTFRCDPISEHNRLYWYRQTLGQGPEFLTYFQNEAQLEKSRLLSDRFSAERPKGSFSTLEIQRTEQGDSAMYLCASSLGQGRGANEKLFFGSGTQLSVL.

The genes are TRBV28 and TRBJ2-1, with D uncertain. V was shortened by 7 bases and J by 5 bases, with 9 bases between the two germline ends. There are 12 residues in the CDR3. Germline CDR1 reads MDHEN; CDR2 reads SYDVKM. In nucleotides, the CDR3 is TGTGCCAGCATTGGGCAGAACAATGAGCAGTTCTTC. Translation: CASIGQNNEQFF.

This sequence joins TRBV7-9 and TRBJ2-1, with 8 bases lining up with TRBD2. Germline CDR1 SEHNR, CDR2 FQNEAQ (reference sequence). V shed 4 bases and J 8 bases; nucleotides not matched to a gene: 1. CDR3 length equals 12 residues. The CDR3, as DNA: TGTGCCAGCAGCTCGGGACTAGATGAGCAGTTCTTC. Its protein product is CASSSGLDEQFF.